The 16 T cell receptor beta chains below come from one sample, sequenced in a study of tumor-infiltrating lymphocytes in primary liver carcinoma. Co-extraction of both nucleic acids (RNA and DNA) used roughly 18-32 mg of unsorted bulk tissue. Researchers generated TCR beta cDNA from approximately 0.55 ug of total RNA, relying on a constant-region primer. Libraries of TCR beta came from three nested multiplex PCR rounds with slightly modified ARM-PCR. Both of the initial two PCR rounds ran for around 9 cycles and employed TRBV1-TRBV30 forward primers alongside a C-beta reverse primer. TCRdb re-analysed the multiplex PCR reads in MiXCR, keeping a single row per CDR3 protein. This table holds roughly 25,000 distinct CDR3 sequences, about three quarters found once. The sequenced sample was liver tumor tissue from sampling region 3. Described subset: tumor region T3, left-lateral pole. These TCRs come from a man aged 35-49 years with primary liver carcinoma and hepatitis B virus infection.

This chain links TRBV3-1 with TRBJ1-2, with D possibly being TRBD1 (6 bases). V shed 0 bases and J shed 6 bases, with 14 bases lying between them. Germline-derived CDR1 and CDR2 are LGHDT and YNNKEL (reference sequence). The CDR3 extends over 15 amino acids. Here the CDR3 DNA reads TGTGCCAGCAGCCAAGAACAGGGATCTGTGGATGGCTACACCTTC. Its protein product is CASSQEQGSVDGYTF.

There are many counts of this clonotype. The chain uses TRBV28 and TRBJ1-6; D gene ambiguous. Trimming stripped 3 bases from V and 10 bases from J, with 7 bases between. CDR1 and CDR2 from the germline V gene are MDHEN and SYDVKM. The CDR3 totals 12 residues. The CDR3 sequence: CASSFIRSPLHF. CDR3 nucleotide sequence: TGTGCCAGCAGTTTCATCCGCTCACCCCTCCACTTT. The full variable domain, in which reference TRBV28 and TRBJ1-6 provide the parts outside the CDR3, is DVKVTQSSRYLVKRTGEKVFLECVQDMDHENMFWYRQDPGLGLRLIYFSYDVKMKEKGDIPEGYSVSREKKERFSLILESASTNQTSMYLCASSFIRSPLHFGNGTRLTVT.

To note about this clonotype: A junction end diverges from the germline sequence, so it may reflect a read error. DNA of the CDR3: TGTGCCGGCAGCCCTGGACGGGGTTTCTGCAATAAGCAGTTCTTC. It is translated as CAGSPGRGFCNKQFF. The chain has TRBV5-5 and TRBJ2-1; D is possibly TRBD2 (5 bases). From germline, CDR1 is SGHKS and CDR2 YYEKEE (reference sequence). The CDR3 loop spans 15 amino acids. Filled out from reference TRBV5-5 and TRBJ2-1, the complete variable domain reads DAGVTQSPTHLIKTRGQQVTLRCSPISGHKSVSWYQQVLGQGPQFIFQYYEKEERGRGNFPDRFSARQFPNYSSELNVNALLLGDSALYLCAGSPGRGFCNKQFFGPGTRLTVL.

This clonotype was observed a few times. The CDR3 reads CSADPVDGTPQETQYF. The DNA of the CDR3 is TGCAGTGCCGATCCGGTCGATGGGACACCACAAGAGACCCAGTACTTC. The chain links TRBV20-1 to TRBJ2-5, with D perhaps matching TRBD1 (6 bases). The CDR3 runs 16 residues. Germline CDR1 is DFQATT and CDR2 is SNEGSKA (reference sequence). Trimming took 6 bases from V and 2 from J, leaving 22 bases between them.

This rearrangement joins TRBV6-1 to TRBJ1-5, with unresolved D. V was cut by 4 bases and J by 6 bases, with 22 bases left in between. Germline CDR1 reads MNHNS; CDR2 reads SASEGT. This CDR3 contains 17 residues. The CDR3 DNA reads TGTGCCAGCAGTGGGGTGGCGAGGCGAGCTTTGGGTCAGCCCCAGCATTTT. It yields the protein CASSGVARRALGQPQHF.

About this clonotype itself: One end of the junction varies from germline; a read error may be responsible. The rearrangement links TRBV5-6 to TRBJ2-2, with D perhaps matching TRBD1 (7 bases). The CDR3 contains 15 residues. Germline CDR1 reads SGHDT; CDR2 reads YYEEEE. The CDR3 sequence: CASSSGTGVTGEVFF. The CDR3, as DNA: TGTGCCAGTAGCTCCGGAACAGGGGTGACCGGGGAGGTGTTTTTT.

This chain connects TRBV28 to TRBJ1-5, with D possibly TRBD1 on 6 matching bases. Trimming cost V 5 bases and J 7 bases, with 15 bases left between them. The CDR3 is 14 amino acids. CDR1 is MDHEN and CDR2 is SYDVKM in the germline V gene. This chain's CDR3 is CASSPLTGSQPQHF. CDR3 coding DNA: TGTGCCAGCAGTCCCCTGACAGGATCCCAGCCCCAGCATTTT.

For this clonotype: Relative to the germline gene, one junction end is altered; a read error may explain this. The J gene is TRBJ2-7, the V gene TRBV6-2 or TRBV6-3; TRBD2 aligns across 16 bases. The CDR3 spans 20 residues. The germline CDR1 and CDR2 sequences are MNHEY and SVGEGT. In DNA form, the CDR3 reads TGTGCCTGCAGTCGGGACAGCGGGACTAGCGGGAGGGAGGTCTCCTATGAACAGTACTTC. Its protein is CACSRDSGTSGREVSYEQYF.

The chain has TRBV6-6 and TRBJ2-7; D perhaps matches TRBD2 (6 bases). The CDR3 totals 14 residues. Germline V gene lookup returns CDR1 MNHNY and CDR2 SVGAGI (reference sequence). V gave up 7 bases and J gave up 12 bases, with 25 bases separating them. In DNA form, the CDR3 reads TGTGCCAGCAACGGTGGAGCGGGCGGTATCGGGCCGTACTTC. The encoded protein is CASNGGAGGIGPYF.

As for this clonotype: Since no conserved phenylalanine or tryptophan closes the CDR3, a read error is the likely cause. CDR3 loop: CAWSVRTSGPNTGELFV. In DNA, the CDR3 is TGTGCATGGAGTGTACGGACTAGCGGTCCGAACACCGGGGAGCTGTTTGTT. The rearrangement uses TRBV30 and TRBJ2-2, with TRBD2 identical over 10 bases. The CDR3 has 17 residues. From germline, CDR1 is GTSNPN and CDR2 SVGIG (reference sequence).

This chain uses TRBV4-2 with TRBJ2-3; D might be TRBD2 (5 bases). V shed 2 bases and J shed 6 bases, with 24 bases lying between them. Looked up from germline, CDR1 is LGHNA and CDR2 is YNFKEQ. There are 18 residues in the CDR3. CDR3 coding DNA: TGTGCCAGCAGCCAAATGGCGCTTCTAGAGGGAGCGACGGATACGCAGTATTTT. It codes for CASSQMALLEGATDTQYF.

Of note for this clonotype: A read error may explain this, as a much larger clone is one base away. The chain uses TRBV10-3 and TRBJ2-1, with 10 bases that match TRBD2. Germline values: CDR1 ENHRY, CDR2 SYGVKD. The CDR3 has 17 residues. CDR3 loop: CSIKGDASGRSLDEQFF. CDR3 in DNA: TGTTCCATCAAGGGGGACGCTAGCGGGAGAAGTCTCGATGAGCAGTTCTTC.

The chain links TRBV28 to TRBJ2-1, with 10 bases lining up with TRBD2. Germline loops: CDR1 MDHEN, CDR2 SYDVKM. CDR3 length: 14 amino acids. The ends lost 11 bases at V and 6 bases at J; junction bases unmatched: 10. The CDR3 DNA follows: TGTGCCTGTTCTAGAGCGGGAGGGAGCAATGAGCAGTTCTTC. Its protein is CACSRAGGSNEQFF.

Concerning this clonotype: One junction end disagrees with the germline gene, perhaps due to a read error. The J gene is TRBJ2-1, the V gene TRBV6-1, with a tentative D call TRBD2 (7 bases). The length of the CDR3 is 11 residues. The germline V gene has CDR1 MNHNS and CDR2 SASEGT. The CDR3 bases are TGTGCCATCAGTGAGGTGGGGGGGGCGTTCTTC. Residues: CAISEVGGAFF.

The chain joins TRBV4-3 to TRBJ2-1, with D hard to call. The CDR3 loop spans 16 amino acids. Germline CDR1 and CDR2: LGHNA and YSLEER. V was cut by 4 bases and J by 2 bases, with 15 bases left in between. CDR3 DNA: TGCGCCAGCAGCCTAGATAGAGTATATACCTACAATGAGCAGTTCTTC. It encodes CASSLDRVYTYNEQFF.

As to this clonotype: The germline gene is not matched at one end of the junction; a read error may be the cause. The chain uses TRBV11-2 and TRBJ2-5, with D possibly being TRBD2 (5 bases). CDR3 length: 18 residues. Germline V gene sequence: CDR1 SGHAT, CDR2 FQNNGV. CDR3 DNA sequence: TGTGCCAGCAACTTAGATCCGTGGTCTACTGGGAGAGGAGAGAGCCAGTACTTC. It specifies CASNLDPWSTGRGESQYF.